Below are 14 T cell receptor beta chains sequenced from a single sample in a study of T cell responses to AZD1222 COVID-19 vaccine. Sequenced by immunoSEQ multiplex PCR; TCRdb stores in-frame clones only, minus some. The repertoire has 130,000 or so clones, 80% to 95% of them found once; the top ten carry 4% to 5%. The sample here was peripheral blood, taken 28 days after the second dose of the MenACWY control vaccine. The receptors were gathered from an adult who received the MenACWY meningococcal vaccine as a control.

The rearrangement joins TRBV5-1 to TRBJ2-3; the match to TRBD2 covers 12 bases. J lost 4 bases, V lost 6 bases, and 6 bases had no gene match. This CDR3 is built from 15 residues. The germline V gene encodes CDR1 SGHRS and CDR2 YFSETQ. The CDR3 DNA reads as TGCGCCAGCACCCAAGCTAGCGGGGGGGCAGATACGCAGTATTTT. Translating gives CASTQASGGADTQYF.

This chain connects TRBV27 to TRBJ2-7, with no clear D. The germline CDR1 and CDR2 sequences are MNHEY and SMNVEV (reference sequence). This CDR3 is built from 13 residues. Deletions cut 2 bases from V and 6 bases from J, with 11 bases between. CDR3 nucleotide sequence: TGTGCCAGCAGTTTAACTGAGGAGCTCGAGCAGTACTTC. Encoded protein: CASSLTEELEQYF.

The V call is TRBV28, the J call TRBJ1-4; D is unresolved. V lost 7 bases, J lost 10 bases, and 10 bases lay in between. Germline-derived CDR1 and CDR2 are MDHEN and SYDVKM. The CDR3 loop spans 11 amino acids. The CDR3 DNA is TGTGCCAGCAAATCGGGGTCAAAACTGTTTTTT. This sequence encodes CASKSGSKLFF. Combining the CDR3 with reference TRBV28 and TRBJ1-4 gives the whole variable domain DVKVTQSSRYLVKRTGEKVFLECVQDMDHENMFWYRQDPGLGLRLIYFSYDVKMKEKGDIPEGYSVSREKKERFSLILESASTNQTSMYLCASKSGSKLFFGSGTQLSVL.

This clone came up a few times. V gene TRBV3-1 (or the pseudogene TRBV3-2) combines with J gene TRBJ2-1; 10 bases fit TRBD2. Germline V lookup: CDR1 LGHDT, CDR2 YNNKEL (reference sequence). With 4 bases clipped from V and 5 bases from J, the junction kept 5 bases outside the gene matches. There are 15 residues in the CDR3. The CDR3 protein is CASSPGTSAHNEQFF. CDR3 coding DNA: TGTGCCAGCAGCCCCGGGACTAGCGCACACAATGAGCAGTTCTTC.

V and J are TRBV5-1 and TRBJ2-1; 11 bases are a match to TRBD2. The germline CDR1 and CDR2 sequences are SGHRS and YFSETQ. The CDR3 spans 14 residues. The trim removed 6 bases at V and 6 bases at J, leaving 5 bases unmatched. CDR3 in amino acids: CASTTGTSGNEQFF. Here the CDR3 DNA reads TGCGCCAGCACTACTGGGACTAGCGGCAATGAGCAGTTCTTC.

This clone has just one count. This chain joins TRBV23-1 and TRBJ2-3, with TRBD2 matching over 9 bases. TRBV23-1 is recorded as an ORF, its role being uncertain. With 2 bases clipped from V and 0 bases from J, the junction kept 9 bases outside the gene matches. This CDR3 spans 18 amino acids. CDR3 loop: CASSQITRTSDSTDTQYF. CDR3 nucleotide sequence: TGCGCCAGCAGTCAAATAACACGGACTAGCGATAGCACAGATACGCAGTATTTT.

V usage is TRBV5-8 and J usage is TRBJ2-2, with 7 bases identical to TRBD2. Per germline, CDR1 SGHTS and CDR2 YDEGEE. The CDR3 is 15 amino acids. V dropped 5 bases and J dropped 2; count of bases not matched to a gene: 6. Here the CDR3 reads CASRNRDYNTGELFF. In DNA, the CDR3 is TGTGCCAGCAGAAACCGGGACTACAACACCGGGGAGCTGTTTTTT.

The chain links TRBV19 to TRBJ1-4; D is unresolved. Germline CDR1 is LNHDA and CDR2 is SQIVND (reference sequence). The length of the CDR3 is 13 residues. V lost 5 bases, J lost 3 bases, and 7 bases lay in between. The CDR3 nucleotides are TGTGCCAGTAGTCAGGTCTCTAATGAAAAACTGTTTTTT. Its protein product is CASSQVSNEKLFF.

The chain is built from TRBV5-1 and TRBJ1-2; tentatively, D is TRBD1 (6 bases). Germline lookup yields CDR1 SGHRS and CDR2 YFSETQ. The CDR3 loop spans 12 amino acids. V was trimmed by 4 bases and J by 8 bases, leaving 12 bases between them. CDR3 nucleotides: TGCGCCAGCAGCGCCAGGGGCTCCGGCTACACCTTC. Its translation: CASSARGSGYTF. Variable domain in full (rest from reference TRBV5-1 and TRBJ1-2): KAGVTQTPRYLIKTRGQQVTLSCSPISGHRSVSWYQQTPGQGLQFLFEYFSETQRNKGNFPGRFSGRQFSNSRSEMNVSTLELGDSALYLCASSARGSGYTFGSGTRLTVV.

This clone was found once. This chain joins TRBV5-1 and TRBJ2-5, with TRBD1 matching over 7 bases. J lost 2 bases, V lost 1 base, and 5 bases had no gene match. The CDR3 has 15 residues. Germline V lookup: CDR1 SGHRS, CDR2 YFSETQ. This chain's CDR3 is CASSLSTGEQETQYF. The CDR3 DNA is TGCGCCAGCAGCTTGAGTACAGGGGAACAAGAGACCCAGTACTTC.

The gene calls are TRBV5-4 and TRBJ1-2, with D possibly TRBD1 on 5 matching bases. V lost 5 bases to trimming and J lost 2 bases, with 10 bases between them. Germline CDR1 and CDR2: SGHNT and YYREEE (reference sequence). The length of the CDR3 is 13 residues. CDR3 amino acids: CASRPTANYGYTF. The CDR3, as DNA: TGTGCCAGCAGGCCGACAGCAAACTATGGCTACACCTTC.

This clone occurred once. CDR3 nucleotides: TGCGCCAGCAGCTTCGACAGGATGAACACTGAAGCTTTCTTT. This encodes CASSFDRMNTEAFF. V and J are TRBV5-1 and TRBJ1-1, with D maybe TRBD1 (6 bases). This CDR3 has 14 amino acids. Germline V gives CDR1 SGHRS, CDR2 YFSETQ. V was trimmed by 2 bases and J by 0 bases, leaving 8 bases between them.

The V and J genes are TRBV7-2 and TRBJ2-3; D remains ambiguous. Germline CDR1 is SGHTA and CDR2 is FQGNSA. The CDR3 extends over 12 amino acids. V was cut by 6 bases and J by 2 bases, with 6 bases left in between. This chain's CDR3 is CASRVITDTQYF. The CDR3 DNA sequence: TGTGCCAGCAGAGTGATCACAGATACGCAGTATTTT.

The genes are TRBV5-6 and TRBJ2-2; 9 bases match TRBD2. Germline CDR1 SGHDT, CDR2 YYEEEE. V was pared by 0 bases and J by 6 bases, with 6 bases of the junction left unmatched. The CDR3 consists of 16 residues. The CDR3 reads CASSLVLAGVAGELFF. The DNA for the CDR3 is TGTGCCAGCAGCTTGGTGTTAGCGGGAGTAGCCGGGGAGCTGTTTTTT.